This is a list of T cell receptor beta chains from one sample in a study of CD4 T cells in relation to SARS-CoV-2 and coronaviruses. The method was immunoSEQ multiplex PCR; TCRdb's version includes in-frame clones alone and lacks a portion of them. The sample includes 18,000 or so clones, about 72% of them seen just once. These TCRs' antigens remain unknown. Specimen: CD4+ T cells from PBMCs, cultured in vitro. These receptors came from a human donor in good health. The CDR3 runs from the conserved cysteine through the conserved F or W. D genes are given only for firm matches. Clone size is shown for a subset of rows, as once, few, many or a class of expanded clone.

v_call: TRBV12-3/TRBV12-4
d_call: NA
j_call: TRBJ1-2
clone_size: NA
cdr3_aa: CASSLGDPSGYTF
cdr3_nt: TGTGCCAGCAGTTTAGGTGACCCTTCTGGCTACACCTTC

v_call: TRBV6-1
d_call: TRBD1
j_call: TRBJ1-1
clone_size: NA
cdr3_aa: CASSDTLGQGIFAEAFF
cdr3_nt: TGTGCCAGCAGTGACACCTTGGGACAGGGAATTTTCGCTGAAGCTTTCTTT

v_call: TRBV15
d_call: NA
j_call: TRBJ1-3
clone_size: NA
cdr3_aa: CATSYNSGNTIYF
cdr3_nt: TGTGCCACCAGCTATAACTCTGGAAACACCATATATTTT

v_call: TRBV25-1
d_call: TRBD1
j_call: TRBJ2-7
clone_size: NA
cdr3_aa: CASRKTGGSSYEQYF
cdr3_nt: TGTGCCAGCAGAAAGACAGGGGGGAGCTCCTACGAGCAGTACTTC

v_call: TRBV4-2
d_call: TRBD1
j_call: TRBJ1-1
clone_size: NA
cdr3_aa: CASSLQGARSNTEAFF
cdr3_nt: TGTGCCAGCAGCTTACAGGGGGCTAGGTCGAACACTGAAGCTTTCTTT

v_call: TRBV5-4
d_call: TRBD1
j_call: TRBJ2-1
clone_size: NA
cdr3_aa: CASSLGQGTLLYNEQFF
cdr3_nt: TGTGCCAGCAGCCTAGGACAGGGGACCCTTCTCTACAATGAGCAGTTCTTC

v_call: TRBV11-1
d_call: NA
j_call: TRBJ2-1
clone_size: NA
cdr3_aa: CASSLSGGNEQFF
cdr3_nt: TGTGCCAGCAGCCTATCAGGGGGGAATGAGCAGTTCTTC

v_call: TRBV10-2
d_call: TRBD1
j_call: TRBJ2-7
clone_size: NA
cdr3_aa: CASSPDREGYEQYF
cdr3_nt: TGCGCCAGCAGTCCCGACAGGGAAGGGTACGAGCAGTACTTC

v_call: TRBV11-2
d_call: NA
j_call: TRBJ2-3
clone_size: NA
cdr3_aa: CASSLDQEDTQYF
cdr3_nt: TGTGCCAGCAGCTTAGATCAGGAAGATACGCAGTATTTT

v_call: TRBV2
d_call: NA
j_call: TRBJ2-7
clone_size: few
cdr3_aa: CASSETSLRSYEQYF
cdr3_nt: TGTGCCAGCAGTGAAACCTCTCTAAGATCCTACGAGCAGTACTTC

v_call: TRBV18
d_call: NA
j_call: TRBJ1-4
clone_size: NA
cdr3_aa: CASSPPGAPNEKLFF
cdr3_nt: TGTGCCAGCTCACCACCGGGGGCGCCTAATGAAAAACTGTTTTTT

v_call: TRBV7-9
d_call: TRBD2
j_call: TRBJ2-1
clone_size: NA
cdr3_aa: CASSFGTSGGPYNEQFF
cdr3_nt: TGTGCCAGCAGCTTCGGGACTAGCGGAGGCCCCTACAATGAGCAGTTCTTC

v_call: TRBV10-3
d_call: NA
j_call: TRBJ2-3
clone_size: NA
cdr3_aa: CAISETLEPGRTQYF
cdr3_nt: TGTGCCATCAGTGAGACCCTAGAACCAGGCAGAACGCAGTATTTT

v_call: TRBV19
d_call: NA
j_call: TRBJ1-1
clone_size: NA
cdr3_aa: CASSIVPLQLGSAFF
cdr3_nt: TGTGCCAGTAGTATAGTACCCCTACAGCTGGGGTCGGCTTTCTTT

v_call: TRBV24-1
d_call: NA
j_call: TRBJ2-2
clone_size: NA
cdr3_aa: CATSDLQSGGENTGELFF
cdr3_nt: TGTGCCACCAGTGATTTGCAAAGCGGAGGCGAAAACACCGGGGAGCTGTTTTTT

v_call: TRBV11-3
d_call: TRBD1
j_call: TRBJ1-1
clone_size: few
cdr3_aa: CASSPRTGSTEAFF
cdr3_nt: TGTGCCAGCAGCCCCAGGACAGGGTCCACTGAAGCTTTCTTT

v_call: TRBV30
d_call: NA
j_call: TRBJ2-4
clone_size: NA
cdr3_aa: CAWRRGRADIQYF
cdr3_nt: TGTGCCTGGAGGAGGGGCAGGGCTGACATTCAGTACTTC

v_call: TRBV29-1
d_call: NA
j_call: TRBJ2-1
clone_size: NA
cdr3_aa: CSVGGADNEQFF
cdr3_nt: TGCAGCGTTGGGGGGGCGGACAATGAGCAGTTCTTC